This T cell receptor (beta chain) was sequenced for a study of tissue T cells after allogeneic stem cell transplantation. Only in-frame clones appear in the TCRdb table, and some are missing; sequencing was by immunoSEQ multiplex PCR. The repertoire holds approximately 7,900 clones, 45% seen once, with about 2.2% in the top ten. Concerning this clone: Genes and germline are mouse. The CDR3 end lies 1 residue beyond the end of the read and is filled in from the germline J gene.

The sample's time point: mouse harvest day 7 after allogeneic transplant. Mouse grafts combined 10^7 T-cell-depleted bone marrow cells with 10^6 splenic CD5+ T cells. Per germline, CDR1 KGHPV and CDR2 FQNQEV (reference sequence). The V and J ends lost 3 bases and 1 base respectively, with 8 bases between them. This CDR3 has 14 amino acids. This rearrangement joins TRBV26 to TRBJ2-3; D is unresolved. This receptor was identified in a female BALB/c mouse given C57BL/6 T cells with graft-versus-host disease after an allogeneic hematopoietic cell transplant. Material for sequencing was skin. CDR3 DNA (partial): TGTGCCAGCAGTCTAGGGAGGGGTGCAGAAACGCTGTAT. Protein sequence: CASSLGRGAETLY. The whole CDR3 is CASSLGRGAETLYF. The full variable domain, completed using reference TRBV26 and TRBJ2-3, is NSKVIQTPRYLVKGQGQKAKMRCIPEKGHPVVFWYQQNKNNEFKFLINFQNQEVLQQIDMTEKRFSAECPSNSPCSLEIQSSEAGDSALYLCASSLGRGAETLYFGSGTRLTVL.